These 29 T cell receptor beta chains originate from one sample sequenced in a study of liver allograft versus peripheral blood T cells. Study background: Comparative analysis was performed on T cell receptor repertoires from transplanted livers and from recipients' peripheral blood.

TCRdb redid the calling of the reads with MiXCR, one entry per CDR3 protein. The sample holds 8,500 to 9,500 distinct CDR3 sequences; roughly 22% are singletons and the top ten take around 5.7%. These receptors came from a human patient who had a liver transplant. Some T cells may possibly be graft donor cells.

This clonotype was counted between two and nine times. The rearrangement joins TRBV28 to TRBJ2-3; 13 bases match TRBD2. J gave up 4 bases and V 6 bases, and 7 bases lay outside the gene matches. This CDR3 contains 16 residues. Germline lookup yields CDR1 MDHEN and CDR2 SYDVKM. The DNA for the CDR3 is TGTGCCAGCAGCCTGGGACTAGCGGGGACATCAGATACGCAGTATTTT. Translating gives CASSLGLAGTSDTQYF.

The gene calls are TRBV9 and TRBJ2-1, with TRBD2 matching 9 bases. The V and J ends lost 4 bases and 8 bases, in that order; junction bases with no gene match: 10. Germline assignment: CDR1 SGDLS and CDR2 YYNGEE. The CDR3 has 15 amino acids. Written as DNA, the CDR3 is TGTGCCAGCAGCCCCTTAGCGGGAGCAGTGGATGAGCAGTTCTTC. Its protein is CASSPLAGAVDEQFF.

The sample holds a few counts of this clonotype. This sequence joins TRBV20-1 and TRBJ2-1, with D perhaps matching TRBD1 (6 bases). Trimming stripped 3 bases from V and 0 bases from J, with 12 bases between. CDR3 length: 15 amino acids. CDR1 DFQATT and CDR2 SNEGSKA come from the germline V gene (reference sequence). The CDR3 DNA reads TGCAGTGCTAGGCATACAGGGAGCTCCTACAATGAGCAGTTCTTC. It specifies CSARHTGSSYNEQFF.

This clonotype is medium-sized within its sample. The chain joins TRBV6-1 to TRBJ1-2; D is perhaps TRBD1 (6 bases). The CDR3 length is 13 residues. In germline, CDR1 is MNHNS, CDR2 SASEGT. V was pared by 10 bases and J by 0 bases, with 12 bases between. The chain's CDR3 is CATPNRANYGYTF. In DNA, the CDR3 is TGTGCCACACCGAACAGGGCTAACTATGGCTACACCTTC.

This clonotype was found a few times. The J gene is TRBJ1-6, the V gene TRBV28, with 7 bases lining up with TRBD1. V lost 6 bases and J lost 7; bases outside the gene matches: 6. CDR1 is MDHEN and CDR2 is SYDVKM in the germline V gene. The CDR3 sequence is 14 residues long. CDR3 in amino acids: CASSTDRANSPLHF. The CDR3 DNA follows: TGTGCCAGCAGCACTGACAGGGCGAATTCACCCCTCCACTTT. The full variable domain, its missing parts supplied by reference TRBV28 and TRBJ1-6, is DVKVTQSSRYLVKRTGEKVFLECVQDMDHENMFWYRQDPGLGLRLIYFSYDVKMKEKGDIPEGYSVSREKKERFSLILESASTNQTSMYLCASSTDRANSPLHFGNGTRLTVT.

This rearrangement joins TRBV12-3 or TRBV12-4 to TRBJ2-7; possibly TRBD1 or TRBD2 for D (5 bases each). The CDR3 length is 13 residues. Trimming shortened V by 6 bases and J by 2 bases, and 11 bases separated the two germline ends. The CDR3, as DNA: TGTGCCAGCAGGGGGGACGGACCCTACGAGCAGTACTTC. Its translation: CASRGDGPYEQYF.

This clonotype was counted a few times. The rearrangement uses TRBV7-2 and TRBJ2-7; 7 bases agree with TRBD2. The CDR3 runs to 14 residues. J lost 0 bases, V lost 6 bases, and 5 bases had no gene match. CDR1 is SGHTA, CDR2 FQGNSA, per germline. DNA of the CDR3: TGTGCCAGCAGGCCGAGCGGGAACTCCTACGAGCAGTACTTC. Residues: CASRPSGNSYEQYF.

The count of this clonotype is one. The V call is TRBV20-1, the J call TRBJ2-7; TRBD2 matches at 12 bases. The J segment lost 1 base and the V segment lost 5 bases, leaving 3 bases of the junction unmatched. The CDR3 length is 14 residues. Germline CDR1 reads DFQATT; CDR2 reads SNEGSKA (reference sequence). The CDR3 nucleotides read TGCAGTGCTTTGCTAGCGGGAGGGTCCTACGAGCAGTACTTC. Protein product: CSALLAGGSYEQYF.

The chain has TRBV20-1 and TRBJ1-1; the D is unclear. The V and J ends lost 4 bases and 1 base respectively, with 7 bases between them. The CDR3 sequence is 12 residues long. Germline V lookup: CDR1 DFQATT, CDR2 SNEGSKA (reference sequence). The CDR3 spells CSAMEPNTEAFF. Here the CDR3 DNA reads TGCAGTGCTATGGAACCGAACACTGAAGCTTTCTTT.

CDR3 sequence (DNA): TGTGCCACCAGCGCAATAGGTAGCGGGGGGGTGGATACGCAGTATTTT. It is translated as CATSAIGSGGVDTQYF. This rearrangement joins TRBV15 to TRBJ2-3; TRBD2 aligns across 11 bases. The CDR3 is 16 amino acids. Per germline, CDR1 LNHNV and CDR2 YYDKDF (reference sequence). With V trimmed by 5 bases and J by 6 bases, 10 bases remained unmatched.

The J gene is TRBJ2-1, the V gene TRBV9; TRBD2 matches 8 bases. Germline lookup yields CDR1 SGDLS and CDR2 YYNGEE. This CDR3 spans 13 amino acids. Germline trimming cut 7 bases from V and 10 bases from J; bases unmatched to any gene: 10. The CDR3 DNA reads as TGTGCCAGCGGCCGGCGGGGGGCCGGGGAGCAGTTCTTC. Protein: CASGRRGAGEQFF.

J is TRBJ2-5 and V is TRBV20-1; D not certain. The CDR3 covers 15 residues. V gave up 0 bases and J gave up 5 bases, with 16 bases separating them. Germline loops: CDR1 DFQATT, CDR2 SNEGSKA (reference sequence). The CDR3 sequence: CSARDGREPWETQYF. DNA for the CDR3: TGCAGTGCTAGAGATGGCCGAGAACCGTGGGAGACCCAGTACTTC.

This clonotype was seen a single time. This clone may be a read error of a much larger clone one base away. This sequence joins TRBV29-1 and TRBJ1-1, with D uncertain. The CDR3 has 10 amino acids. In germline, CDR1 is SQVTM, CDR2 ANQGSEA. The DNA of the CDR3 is TGCAGCGGAATGGGCCTGGAAGCTCTCTTT. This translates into CSGMGLEALF.

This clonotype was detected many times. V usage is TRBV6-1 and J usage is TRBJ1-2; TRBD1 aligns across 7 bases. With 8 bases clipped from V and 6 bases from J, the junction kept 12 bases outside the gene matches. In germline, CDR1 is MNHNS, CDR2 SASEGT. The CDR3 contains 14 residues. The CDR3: CASVRGGGRNGYTF. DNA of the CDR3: TGTGCCAGCGTCCGAGGGGGCGGCAGGAATGGCTACACCTTC.

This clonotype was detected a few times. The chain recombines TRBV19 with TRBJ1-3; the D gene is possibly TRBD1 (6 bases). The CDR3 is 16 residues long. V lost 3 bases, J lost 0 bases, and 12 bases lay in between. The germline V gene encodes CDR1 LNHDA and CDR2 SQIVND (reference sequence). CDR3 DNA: TGTGCCAGTAGTATTGGTGCCAGGGGCTCTGGAAACACCATATATTTT. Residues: CASSIGARGSGNTIYF.

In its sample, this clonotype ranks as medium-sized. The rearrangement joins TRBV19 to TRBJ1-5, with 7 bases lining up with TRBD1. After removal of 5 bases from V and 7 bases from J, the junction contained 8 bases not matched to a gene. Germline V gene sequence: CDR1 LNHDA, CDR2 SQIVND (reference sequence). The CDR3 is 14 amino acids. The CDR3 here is CASSGTGVWQPQHF. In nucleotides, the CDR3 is TGTGCCAGTAGTGGAACAGGGGTTTGGCAGCCCCAGCATTTT. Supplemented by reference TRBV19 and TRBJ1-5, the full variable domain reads DGGITQSPKYLFRKEGQNVTLSCEQNLNHDAMYWYRQDPGQGLRLIYYSQIVNDFQKGDIAEGYSVSREKKESFPLTVTSAQKNPTAFYLCASSGTGVWQPQHFGDGTRLSIL.

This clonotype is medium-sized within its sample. The CDR3 sequence is CATSERTGTVQPQHF. The CDR3 DNA reads as TGTGCCACCAGCGAACGGACAGGGACGGTTCAGCCCCAGCATTTT. The chain links TRBV6-1 to TRBJ1-5; 8 bases align to TRBD1. The CDR3 is 15 amino acids. The junction had 14 bases not matched to a gene; V was cut back by 10 bases and J by 6 bases. The germline gives CDR1 MNHNS, CDR2 SASEGT.

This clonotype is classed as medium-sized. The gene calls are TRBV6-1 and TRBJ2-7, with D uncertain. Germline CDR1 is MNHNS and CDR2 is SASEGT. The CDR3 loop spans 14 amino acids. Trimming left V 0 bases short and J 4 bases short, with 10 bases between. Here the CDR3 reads CASSEAASLYEQYF. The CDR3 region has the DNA TGTGCCAGCAGTGAAGCAGCCTCGCTATACGAGCAGTACTTC.

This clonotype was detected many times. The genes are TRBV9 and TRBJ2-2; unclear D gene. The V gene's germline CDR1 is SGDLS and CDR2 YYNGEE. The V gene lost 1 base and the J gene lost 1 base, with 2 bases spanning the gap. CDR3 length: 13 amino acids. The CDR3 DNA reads TGTGCCAGCAGCGTAATGAACACCGGGGAGCTGTTTTTT. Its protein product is CASSVMNTGELFF.

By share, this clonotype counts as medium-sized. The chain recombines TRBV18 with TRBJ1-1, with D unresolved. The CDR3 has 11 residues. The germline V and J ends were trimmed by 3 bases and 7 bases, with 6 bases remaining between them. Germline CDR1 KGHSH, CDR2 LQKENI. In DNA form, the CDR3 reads TGTGCCAGCTCACCGGCAGGTGAAGCTTTCTTT. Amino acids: CASSPAGEAFF. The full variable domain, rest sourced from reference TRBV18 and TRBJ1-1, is NAGVMQNPRHLVRRRGQEARLRCSPMKGHSHVYWYRQLPEEGLKFMVYLQKENIIDESGMPKERFSAEFPKEGPSILRIQQVVRGDSAAYFCASSPAGEAFFGQGTRLTVV.

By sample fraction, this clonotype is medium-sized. Written as DNA, the CDR3 is TGCAGCGTTGAAACCCCCGGAATCTATGGCTACACCTTC. It is translated as CSVETPGIYGYTF. This chain links TRBV29-1 with TRBJ1-2; D is unresolved. The length of the CDR3 is 13 residues. Trimming removed 2 bases at V and 4 bases at J, with 11 bases between. Germline CDR1 SQVTM, CDR2 ANQGSEA.

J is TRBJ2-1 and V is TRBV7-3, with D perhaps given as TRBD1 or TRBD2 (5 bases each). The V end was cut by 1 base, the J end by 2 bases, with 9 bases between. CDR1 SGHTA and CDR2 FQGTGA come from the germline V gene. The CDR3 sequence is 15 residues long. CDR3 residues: CASSLIGTAYNEQFF. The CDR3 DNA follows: TGTGCCAGCAGCTTAATCGGGACCGCCTACAATGAGCAGTTCTTC.

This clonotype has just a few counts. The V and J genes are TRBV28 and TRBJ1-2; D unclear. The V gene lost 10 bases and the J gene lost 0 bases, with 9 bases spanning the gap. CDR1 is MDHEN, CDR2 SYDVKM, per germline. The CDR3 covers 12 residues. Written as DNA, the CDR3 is TGTGCCACCGAGGGTACTAACTATGGCTACACCTTC. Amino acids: CATEGTNYGYTF.

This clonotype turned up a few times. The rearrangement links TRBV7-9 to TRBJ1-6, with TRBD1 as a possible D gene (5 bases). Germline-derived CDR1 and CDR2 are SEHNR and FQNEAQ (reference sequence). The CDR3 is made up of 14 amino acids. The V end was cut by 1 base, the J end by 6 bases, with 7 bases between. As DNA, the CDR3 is TGTGCCAGCAGCTTAGACAGGATTAATTCACCCCTCCACTTT. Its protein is CASSLDRINSPLHF.

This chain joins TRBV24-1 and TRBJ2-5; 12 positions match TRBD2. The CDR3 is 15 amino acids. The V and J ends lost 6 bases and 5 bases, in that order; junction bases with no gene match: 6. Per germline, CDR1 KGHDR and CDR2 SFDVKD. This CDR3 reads CATSRLAGDWETQYF. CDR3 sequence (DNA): TGTGCCACCAGTCGACTAGCGGGGGATTGGGAGACCCAGTACTTC.

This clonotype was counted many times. CDR3 in DNA: TGTGCCACCAGCAATCAGGGATCCACCGGGGAGCTGTTTTTT. The encoded protein is CATSNQGSTGELFF. This chain connects TRBV15 to TRBJ2-2, with D tentatively TRBD1 (5 bases). The V and J ends lost 4 bases and 4 bases respectively, with 10 bases between them. This CDR3 spans 14 amino acids. CDR1 and CDR2 from the germline V gene are LNHNV and YYDKDF (reference sequence).

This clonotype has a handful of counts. The CDR3 sequence: CASSPLTQAVTDTQYF. CDR3 coding DNA: TGTGCCAGCAGCCCACTTACACAGGCCGTCACAGATACGCAGTATTTT. The chain is built from TRBV5-6 and TRBJ2-3; the D gene is possibly TRBD1 (5 bases). The CDR3 sequence is 16 residues long. Germline V gene data show CDR1 as SGHDT and CDR2 as YYEEEE. Trimming cost V 4 bases and J 2 bases, with 17 bases left between them.

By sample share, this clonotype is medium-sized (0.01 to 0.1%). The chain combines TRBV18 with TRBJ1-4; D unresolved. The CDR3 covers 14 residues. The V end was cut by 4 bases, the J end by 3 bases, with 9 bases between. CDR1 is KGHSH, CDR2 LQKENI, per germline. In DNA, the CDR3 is TGTGCCAGCTCACGGACCGCGGCTAATGAAAAACTGTTTTTT. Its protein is CASSRTAANEKLFF.

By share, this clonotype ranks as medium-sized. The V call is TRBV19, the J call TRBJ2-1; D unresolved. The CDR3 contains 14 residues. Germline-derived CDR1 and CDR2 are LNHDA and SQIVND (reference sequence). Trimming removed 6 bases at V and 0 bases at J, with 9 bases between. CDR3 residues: CASRTASSYNEQFF. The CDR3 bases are TGTGCCAGTAGAACGGCGAGCTCCTACAATGAGCAGTTCTTC.